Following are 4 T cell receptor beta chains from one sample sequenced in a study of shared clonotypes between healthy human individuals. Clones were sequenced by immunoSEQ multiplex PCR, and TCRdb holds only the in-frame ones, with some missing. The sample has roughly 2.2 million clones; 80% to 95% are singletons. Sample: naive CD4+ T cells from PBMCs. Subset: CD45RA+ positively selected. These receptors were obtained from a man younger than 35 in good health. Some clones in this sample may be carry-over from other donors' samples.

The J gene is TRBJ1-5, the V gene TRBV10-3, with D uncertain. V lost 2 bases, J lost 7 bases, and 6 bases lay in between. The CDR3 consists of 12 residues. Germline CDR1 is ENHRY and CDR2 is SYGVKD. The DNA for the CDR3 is TGTGCCATCAGTGAGGCGGGACAGCCCCAGCATTTT. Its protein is CAISEAGQPQHF.

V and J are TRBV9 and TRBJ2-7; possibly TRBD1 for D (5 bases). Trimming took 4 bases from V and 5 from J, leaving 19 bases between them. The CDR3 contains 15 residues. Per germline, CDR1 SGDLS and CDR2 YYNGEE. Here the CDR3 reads CASSPRARPADEQYF. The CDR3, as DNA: TGTGCCAGCAGCCCCAGGGCCAGACCCGCGGACGAGCAGTACTTC.

CDR3 nucleotide sequence: TGTGCCAGCAGTTCGCGGACAGGGTCTAGCACAGATACGCAGTATTTT. It specifies CASSSRTGSSTDTQYF. The chain uses TRBV6-5 and TRBJ2-3, with TRBD1 matching 8 bases. The length of the CDR3 is 16 residues. Per germline, CDR1 MNHEY and CDR2 SVGAGI. The V and J ends lost 4 bases and 0 bases, in that order; junction bases with no gene match: 6.

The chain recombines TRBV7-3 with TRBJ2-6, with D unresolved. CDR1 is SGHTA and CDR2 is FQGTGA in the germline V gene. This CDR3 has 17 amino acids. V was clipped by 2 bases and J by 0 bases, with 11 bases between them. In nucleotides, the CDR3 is TGTGCCAGCAGCTTAGGTTCAGACCCCTCTGGGGCCAACGTCCTGACTTTC. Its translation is CASSLGSDPSGANVLTF.